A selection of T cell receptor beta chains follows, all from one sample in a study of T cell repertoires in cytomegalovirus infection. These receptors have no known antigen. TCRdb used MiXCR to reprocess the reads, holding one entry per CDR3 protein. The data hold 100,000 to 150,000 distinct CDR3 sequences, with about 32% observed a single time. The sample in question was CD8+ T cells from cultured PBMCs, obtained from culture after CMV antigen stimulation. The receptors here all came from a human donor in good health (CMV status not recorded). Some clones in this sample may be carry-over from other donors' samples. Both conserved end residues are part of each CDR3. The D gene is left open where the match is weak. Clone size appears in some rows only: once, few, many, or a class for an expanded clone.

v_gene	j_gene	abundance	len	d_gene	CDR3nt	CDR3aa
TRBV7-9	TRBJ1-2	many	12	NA	TGTGCCAGCAGCTTCACCGTTTATGGCTACACCTTC	CASSFTVYGYTF
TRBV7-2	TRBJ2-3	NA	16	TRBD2	TGTGCCAGCAGCTTAGTCGGGGGGGTGTTTAGAGATACGCAGTATTTT	CASSLVGGVFRDTQYF
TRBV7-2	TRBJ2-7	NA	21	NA	TGTGCCAGCAGCTTAGGACTTTTTATTTCGGTGGAAACCGGACAGCACTACGAGCAGTACTTC	CASSLGLFISVETGQHYEQYF
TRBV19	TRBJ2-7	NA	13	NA	TGTGCCAGTAGTGGCAGGCAGTGGCACGAGCAGTACTTC	CASSGRQWHEQYF
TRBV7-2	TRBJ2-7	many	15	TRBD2	TGTGCCAGCAGCCTAGCGGGGGGCCTCTCCTACGAGCAGTACTTC	CASSLAGGLSYEQYF
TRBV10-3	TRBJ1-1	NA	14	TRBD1	TGTGCCATCAGTGAGTCCGACAGGGTCACTGAAGCTTTCTTT	CAISESDRVTEAFF
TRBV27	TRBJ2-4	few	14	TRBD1	TGTGCCAGCAGTCCTGGGACAGGCAAAAACATTCAGTACTTC	CASSPGTGKNIQYF
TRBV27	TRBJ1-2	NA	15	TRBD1	TGTGCCAGCATGGCCAGACAGGGCTTGATCTATGGCTACACCTTC	CASMARQGLIYGYTF
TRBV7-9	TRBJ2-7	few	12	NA	TGTGCCAGCAGTCGGGACAACTACGAGCAGTACTTC	CASSRDNYEQYF
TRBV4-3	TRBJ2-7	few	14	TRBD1	TGCGCCAGCAGCCAGGTTACAGGGGACTACGAGCAGTACTTC	CASSQVTGDYEQYF
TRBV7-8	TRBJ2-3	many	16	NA	TGTGCCAGCAGTATAATGTGGGGCCCCCGCACAGATACGCAGTATTTT	CASSIMWGPRTDTQYF
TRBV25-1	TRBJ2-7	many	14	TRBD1	TGTGCCAGCAGTGATTATGGGACAGGCAACGAGCAGTACTTC	CASSDYGTGNEQYF
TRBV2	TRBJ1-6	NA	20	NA	TGTGCCAGCAGTGTTCCAGGGGACGGCAATTTCTCTTTCCATAATTCACCCCTCCACTTT	CASSVPGDGNFSFHNSPLHF
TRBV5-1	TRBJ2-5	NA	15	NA	TGCGCCAGCAGCTTGGGGACGGCTACTCAAGAGACCCAGTACTTC	CASSLGTATQETQYF
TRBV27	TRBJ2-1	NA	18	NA	TGTGCCAGCAGACTCTCCGGAACTAGCAAGTTCCCCTACAATGAGCAGTTCTTC	CASRLSGTSKFPYNEQFF
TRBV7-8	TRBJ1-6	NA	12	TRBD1	TGTGCCACCACAGGGGATTATTCACCCCTCCACTTT	CATTGDYSPLHF
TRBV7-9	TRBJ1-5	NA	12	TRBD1	TGTGCCAGCAGCCAAACAGGGGAGCCCCAGCATTTT	CASSQTGEPQHF
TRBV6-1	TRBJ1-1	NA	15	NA	TGTGCCAGCAGTGAGTGGTCCAGGGGGAACACTGAAGCTTTCTTT	CASSEWSRGNTEAFF
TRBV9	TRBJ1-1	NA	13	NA	TGTGCCAGCAGCTTCGGACAAGTCACTGAAGCTTTCTTT	CASSFGQVTEAFF
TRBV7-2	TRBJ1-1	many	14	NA	TGTGCCAGCAGCTTAGGGGTAGGGTTCTCTGAAGCTTTCTTT	CASSLGVGFSEAFF
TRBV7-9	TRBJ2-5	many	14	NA	TGTGCCAGCAGCTGGCGGGCTACCCAAGAGACCCAGTACTTC	CASSWRATQETQYF
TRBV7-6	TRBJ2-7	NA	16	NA	TGTGCCAGCAGCTTTCGATTGGCAGGGACCTCCTACGAGCAGTACTTC	CASSFRLAGTSYEQYF
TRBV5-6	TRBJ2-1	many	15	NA	TGTGCCAGCAGCTTGGTATTAGCGAGTGTTAATGAGCAGTTCTTC	CASSLVLASVNEQFF
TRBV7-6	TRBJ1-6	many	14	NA	TGTGCCAGCAGCGAACTTGCGGTTGGTTCACCCCTCCACTTT	CASSELAVGSPLHF
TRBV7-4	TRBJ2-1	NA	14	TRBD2	TGTGCCAGCAGCTTCCGGGAGGACAACGGTGAGCAGTTCTTC	CASSFREDNGEQFF
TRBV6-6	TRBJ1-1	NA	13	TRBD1	TGTGCCAGCAGTAACAGGGGGGTCACTGAAGCTTTCTTT	CASSNRGVTEAFF
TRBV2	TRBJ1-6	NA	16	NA	TGTGCCAGCAGTGAAAGCCCGGGTTCCTATAATTCACCCCTCCACTTT	CASSESPGSYNSPLHF
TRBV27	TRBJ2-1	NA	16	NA	TGTGCCAGCAGTTATCTCAGGGGGGAGGAGTACAATGAGCAGTTCTTC	CASSYLRGEEYNEQFF
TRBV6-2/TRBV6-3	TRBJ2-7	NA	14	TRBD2	TGTGCCAGCAGTTACGGACTAGCGGGGTACGTGCAGTACTTC	CASSYGLAGYVQYF
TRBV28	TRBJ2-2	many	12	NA	TGTGCCAGCAGTTTATGGGGCGGGGAGCTGTTTTTT	CASSLWGGELFF
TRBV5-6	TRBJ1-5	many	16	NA	TGTGCCAGCAGCTTGGCGGCTGGGAGAGGCAATCAGCCCCAGCATTTT	CASSLAAGRGNQPQHF
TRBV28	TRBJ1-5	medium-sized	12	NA	TGTGCCAGCAGATCCGGGAATCAGCCCCAGCATTTT	CASRSGNQPQHF
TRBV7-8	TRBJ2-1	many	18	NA	TGTGCCAGCAGCTTAACTGGGGAAGGTTCCGGGAATTACAATGAGCAGTTCTTC	CASSLTGEGSGNYNEQFF